This T cell receptor beta chain was recovered during a study of Ad26.COV2.S vaccination and SARS-CoV-2 variants. Looking at the study overall: Once, or twice with 56 days between doses, Ad26.COV2.S was given intramuscularly. Notes on the study in general: Vaccine and placebo groups showed comparable non-spike TCR breadth. From the TCR breadth and depth analyses, total T cell responses may have been underestimated.

This CDR3 is 12 amino acids long. In germline, CDR1 is GTSNPN, CDR2 SVGIG (reference sequence). The V end was cut by 5 bases, the J end by 2 bases, with 9 bases between. Assay: immunoSEQ multiplex PCR; the TCRdb copy retains only in-frame clones and omits some. Among 500,000 or so clones listed, roughly 87% were seen once. Indicated treatment: about 20 received Ad26.COV2.S at low or high dose, single or two shots; about 5 received placebo; per-sample allocation not given. Day 63 after the first injection of vaccine or placebo was the sampling time. Expressing Wuhan-strain SARS-CoV-2 spike, an Ad26 vector served as the vaccine. Turning to this clone: Its antigen is unknown.

The TCR originated in a person between 18 and 60 years old who received the Ad26.COV2.S COVID-19 vaccine or a placebo. The sample in question was peripheral blood, obtained in a trial of Ad26.COV2.S vaccine versus placebo. This rearrangement joins TRBV30 to TRBJ1-2, with D uncertain. The CDR3, as DNA: TGTGCCTGGGGAAGGACGAACTATGGCTACACCTTC. Protein product: CAWGRTNYGYTF. Supplemented by reference TRBV30 and TRBJ1-2, the full variable domain reads SQTIHQWPATLVQPVGSPLSLECTVEGTSNPNLYWYRQAAGRGLQLLFYSVGIGQISSEVPQNLSASRPQDRQFILSSKKLLLSDSGFYLCAWGRTNYGYTFGSGTRLTVV.